The 25 T cell receptor beta chains below come from one sample, sequenced in a study of T cell changes during pregnancy in multiple sclerosis. Produced via immunoSEQ multiplex PCR; TCRdb's table is partial and in-frame only. The sample has under 110,000 clones; 85% to 95% are singletons. The specimen was peripheral blood, collected after pregnancy. These receptor sequences come from a female donor with multiple sclerosis, enrolled in a pregnancy study.

V is TRBV7-9 and J is TRBJ1-2; 7 bases line up with TRBD1. V dropped 5 bases and J dropped 8; count of bases not matched to a gene: 20. This CDR3 has 17 residues. Per the germline V gene, CDR1 is SEHNR and CDR2 is FQNEAQ (reference sequence). The CDR3 loop reads CASSPLKTRQGIYGYTF. The CDR3, as DNA: TGTGCCAGCAGCCCCCTTAAGACCAGACAGGGAATCTACGGCTACACCTTC.

This sequence joins TRBV9 and TRBJ1-4; D may be TRBD1 (6 bases). V was pared by 0 bases and J by 8 bases, with 11 bases between. Germline V CDR1 and CDR2: SGDLS, YYNGEE. The CDR3 consists of 14 residues. The chain's CDR3 is CASSVGGGQEKLFF. DNA of the CDR3: TGTGCCAGCAGCGTAGGAGGGGGTCAGGAAAAACTGTTTTTT.

CDR3 protein: CASSVAVTSNYGYTF. The DNA of the CDR3 is TGTGCCAGCAGCGTAGCGGTGACATCGAACTATGGCTACACCTTC. This sequence joins TRBV9 and TRBJ1-2; D not resolved. CDR1 is SGDLS, CDR2 YYNGEE, per germline. The V end was cut by 0 bases, the J end by 2 bases, with 11 bases between. The CDR3 totals 15 residues.

This clone appeared once. The chain is built from TRBV6-6 and TRBJ1-2, with D unresolved. Trimming shortened V by 4 bases and J by 5 bases, and 8 bases separated the two germline ends. The germline CDR1 and CDR2 sequences are MNHNY and SVGAGI (reference sequence). The CDR3 has 12 residues. CDR3 region: CASSSTSYGYTF. CDR3 DNA: TGTGCCAGCAGTTCGACAAGTTATGGCTACACCTTC.

The genes are TRBV7-6 and TRBJ2-1; 8 positions agree with TRBD1. CDR1 SGHVS and CDR2 FNYEAQ come from the germline V gene. The CDR3 loop spans 16 amino acids. With V trimmed by 6 bases and J by 3 bases, 10 bases remained unmatched. The CDR3 here is CASSKGPGQGYNEQFF. CDR3 DNA sequence: TGTGCCAGCAGTAAGGGGCCCGGACAGGGCTACAATGAGCAGTTCTTC.

This clone occurred a few times. The chain has TRBV11-2 and TRBJ1-1; 7 nucleotides agree with TRBD1. Trimming cost V 6 bases and J 3 bases; bases outside gene matches: 10. The CDR3 consists of 15 residues. Germline CDR1 is SGHAT and CDR2 is FQNNGV. CDR3 protein: CASSLRRGQDTEAFF. The CDR3 DNA is TGTGCCAGCAGTTTAAGGAGGGGGCAGGACACTGAAGCTTTCTTT.

The J gene is TRBJ1-1, the V gene TRBV27; 12 positions match TRBD1. CDR1 MNHEY and CDR2 SMNVEV come from the germline V gene (reference sequence). Trimming removed 5 bases from V and 6 bases from J; junction bases left unmatched: 7. The CDR3 consists of 15 residues. This chain's CDR3 is CASSPRDRGLAEAFF. Written as DNA, the CDR3 is TGTGCCAGCAGTCCTCGGGACAGGGGGCTGGCTGAAGCTTTCTTT.

The chain carries TRBV5-4 and TRBJ2-3; a weak D match, TRBD1 (7 bases). V lost 4 bases, J lost 6 bases, and 12 bases lay in between. Germline CDR1 is SGHNT and CDR2 is YYREEE (reference sequence). The CDR3 spans 13 residues. The CDR3 bases are TGTGCCAGCAGCCCAGGGGGGTGGGATACGCAGTATTTT. This gives the protein CASSPGGWDTQYF.

CDR3 DNA: TGTGCCACCAGCAGAGACAGGGGAATGAACACTGAAGCTTTCTTT. Translating it yields CATSRDRGMNTEAFF. V gene TRBV15 combines with J gene TRBJ1-1; D is possibly TRBD1 (6 bases). This CDR3 is 15 amino acids long. From germline, CDR1 is LNHNV and CDR2 YYDKDF (reference sequence). The ends were cut back, 0 bases at V and 0 bases at J, with 8 bases in the middle.

This clone was counted a single time. The genes are TRBV29-1 and TRBJ1-2, with D possibly matching TRBD1 (6 bases). The V gene lost 6 bases and the J gene lost 2 bases, with 16 bases spanning the gap. Looked up from germline, CDR1 is SQVTM and CDR2 is ANQGSEA. The CDR3 covers 14 residues. CDR3 nucleotide sequence: TGCAGCGTCCATCCCCTACAGGGAAACTATGGCTACACCTTC. This gives the protein CSVHPLQGNYGYTF. The entire variable domain, with the rest obtained from reference TRBV29-1 and TRBJ1-2, is as follows: SAVISQKPSRDICQRGTSLTIQCQVDSQVTMMFWYRQQPGQSLTLIATANQGSEATYESGFVIDKFPISRPNLTFSTLTVSNMSPEDSSIYLCSVHPLQGNYGYTFGSGTRLTVV.

The count of this clone is one. The chain joins TRBV6-5 to TRBJ2-1; maybe TRBD1 (5 bases). Germline V gene data show CDR1 as MNHEY and CDR2 as SVGAGI. The CDR3 consists of 16 residues. The V gene lost 1 base and the J gene lost 6 bases, with 16 bases spanning the gap. In DNA form, the CDR3 reads TGTGCCAGCAGTTACTTACATTTAGGACACCCCAATGAGCAGTTCTTC. Amino acid sequence: CASSYLHLGHPNEQFF.

The rearrangement joins TRBV25-1 to TRBJ2-1; possible D gene TRBD1, 7 bases. Germline CDR1 and CDR2: MGHDK and SYGVNS. The CDR3 is 12 amino acids. With 5 bases removed from V and 9 bases from J, the gap between germline ends came to 11 bases. The CDR3 DNA reads as TGTGCCAGCAGTACCCAGGGGGGTGAGCAGTTCTTC. As protein: CASSTQGGEQFF. Full variable domain (outside the CDR3, taken from reference TRBV25-1 and TRBJ2-1): EADIYQTPRYLVIGTGKKITLECSQTMGHDKMYWYQQDPGMELHLIHYSYGVNSTEKGDLSSESTVSRIRTEHFPLTLESARPSHTSQYLCASSTQGGEQFFGPGTRLTVL.

The CDR3 spells CAWSREQGLDGYTF. For the CDR3, the DNA is TGTGCCTGGAGTAGGGAACAGGGTCTTGATGGCTACACCTTC. V usage is TRBV30 and J usage is TRBJ1-2, with a weak D call TRBD1 (6 bases). The CDR3 is 14 residues long. In germline, CDR1 is GTSNPN, CDR2 SVGIG (reference sequence). Trimming pared 2 bases from V and 6 bases from J, leaving 16 bases between.

The chain links TRBV6-5 to TRBJ1-4; 8 positions agree with TRBD1. The CDR3 contains 14 residues. CDR1 is MNHEY and CDR2 is SVGAGI in the germline V gene. Trimming removed 7 bases from V and 4 bases from J; junction bases left unmatched: 5. CDR3 sequence reads: CASNTGGLNEKLFF. CDR3 DNA sequence: TGTGCCAGCAATACAGGGGGACTTAATGAAAAACTGTTTTTT.

The rearrangement uses TRBV5-1 and TRBJ2-2; 8 nucleotides agree with TRBD2. V shed 0 bases, J shed 4 bases, and the junction held 8 bases outside the gene matches. This CDR3 is built from 17 residues. Germline V lookup: CDR1 SGHRS, CDR2 YFSETQ. This CDR3 is CASSLAWAGGRTGELFF. The DNA for the CDR3 is TGCGCCAGCAGCTTGGCCTGGGCGGGAGGACGCACCGGGGAGCTGTTTTTT.

This clone was found a few times. The chain combines TRBV29-1 with TRBJ2-3; maybe TRBD2 (6 bases). Trimming shortened V by 7 bases and J by 0 bases, and 17 bases separated the two germline ends. Germline-derived CDR1 and CDR2 are SQVTM and ANQGSEA. The CDR3 has 15 residues. The CDR3 here is CSAVGTPASTDTQYF. In DNA, the CDR3 is TGCAGCGCGGTCGGGACTCCAGCTAGCACAGATACGCAGTATTTT.

J is TRBJ2-3 and V is TRBV6-5; 7 bases line up with TRBD1. Germline V gene data show CDR1 as MNHEY and CDR2 as SVGAGI. The V segment lost 6 bases and the J segment 2 bases; nucleotides outside the gene matches: 8. The CDR3 length is 15 residues. CDR3 protein: CASSQQGLTTDTQYF. In DNA form, the CDR3 reads TGTGCCAGCAGCCAACAGGGGTTGACCACAGATACGCAGTATTTT.

The chain carries TRBV4-1 and TRBJ2-7; 7 nucleotides line up with TRBD2. Germline CDR1 is MGHRA and CDR2 is YSYEKL. J lost 2 bases, V lost 1 base, and 5 bases had no gene match. CDR3 size: 15 residues. The CDR3 loop reads CASSQVGRAAYEQYF. The DNA for the CDR3 is TGCGCCAGCAGCCAAGTGGGGAGGGCTGCCTACGAGCAGTACTTC.

V and J are TRBV18 and TRBJ2-1; unclear D gene. The V end was cut by 3 bases, the J end by 8 bases, with 5 bases between. Per germline, CDR1 KGHSH and CDR2 LQKENI. CDR3 length: 11 residues. CDR3: CASSPVDEQFF. CDR3 nucleotides: TGTGCCAGCTCACCCGTAGATGAGCAGTTCTTC.

The chain employs TRBV7-9 and TRBJ1-2; perhaps TRBD1 as D (5 bases). The CDR3 contains 14 residues. The germline V gene has CDR1 SEHNR and CDR2 FQNEAQ (reference sequence). The V and J ends lost 3 bases and 4 bases respectively, with 12 bases between them. Here the CDR3 reads CASSFRGLGYGYTF. The DNA for the CDR3 is TGTGCCAGCAGCTTTAGGGGCCTTGGCTATGGCTACACCTTC.

This chain connects TRBV27 to TRBJ2-1; D possibly corresponds to TRBD2 (5 bases). Germline V CDR1 and CDR2: MNHEY, SMNVEV (reference sequence). V was trimmed by 6 bases and J by 3 bases, leaving 12 bases between them. The CDR3 length is 14 residues. The CDR3 DNA reads as TGTGCCAGCAGACTAGGGCGGAACTACAATGAGCAGTTCTTC. Amino acids: CASRLGRNYNEQFF.

J is TRBJ2-3 and V is TRBV5-5; tentatively, D is TRBD1 (6 bases). The CDR3 extends over 15 amino acids. Per the germline V gene, CDR1 is SGHKS and CDR2 is YYEKEE (reference sequence). V was cut by 4 bases and J by 1 base, with 13 bases left in between. CDR3: CASSGRTAGTDTQYF. CDR3 in DNA: TGTGCCAGCAGCGGAAGGACAGCTGGCACAGATACGCAGTATTTT.

This clone was seen more than once but under ten times. The genes are TRBV7-9 and TRBJ2-1, with D possibly being TRBD1 (5 bases). Germline V gene data show CDR1 as SEHNR and CDR2 as FQNEAQ (reference sequence). The CDR3 length is 15 residues. The V end was cut by 3 bases, the J end by 5 bases, with 14 bases between. CDR3 coding DNA: TGTGCCAGCAGCTTTAAGGGGTTGCAGAACAATGAGCAGTTCTTC. It yields the protein CASSFKGLQNNEQFF. The complete variable domain, with remaining parts taken from reference TRBV7-9 and TRBJ2-1, reads DTGVSQNPRHKITKRGQNVTFRCDPISEHNRLYWYRQTLGQGPEFLTYFQNEAQLEKSRLLSDRFSAERPKGSFSTLEIQRTEQGDSAMYLCASSFKGLQNNEQFFGPGTRLTVL.

The V gene is TRBV6-5, the J gene TRBJ2-7, with D hard to call. V lost 6 bases to trimming and J lost 5 bases, with 20 bases between them. Germline V gene data show CDR1 as MNHEY and CDR2 as SVGAGI. The CDR3 covers 15 residues. The CDR3 spells CASSPKDEAYDEQYF. In nucleotides, the CDR3 is TGTGCCAGCAGCCCGAAAGACGAGGCCTACGACGAGCAGTACTTC.

The chain uses TRBV2 and TRBJ2-7, with TRBD1 identical over 7 bases. The germline V gene has CDR1 SNHLY and CDR2 FYNNEI. J gave up 0 bases and V 6 bases, and 8 bases lay outside the gene matches. This CDR3 region has 15 residues. For the CDR3, the DNA is TGTGCCAGCAGAAAAGGACAGGCTCCCTCCTACGAGCAGTACTTC. Translation: CASRKGQAPSYEQYF.